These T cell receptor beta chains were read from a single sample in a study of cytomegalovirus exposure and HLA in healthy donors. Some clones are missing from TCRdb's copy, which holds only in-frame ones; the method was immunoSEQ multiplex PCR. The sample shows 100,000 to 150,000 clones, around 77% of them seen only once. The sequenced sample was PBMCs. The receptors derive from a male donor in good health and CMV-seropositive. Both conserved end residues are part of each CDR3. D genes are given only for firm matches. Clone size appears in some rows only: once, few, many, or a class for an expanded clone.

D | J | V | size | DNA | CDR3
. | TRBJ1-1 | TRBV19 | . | TGTGCCAGTAGTATTAGGGGCCTCGAAGCTTTCTTT | CASSIRGLEAFF
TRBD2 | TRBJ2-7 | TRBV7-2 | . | TGTGCCAGCAGCTTATTAGCGGGGGACCCCTACGAGCAGTACTTC | CASSLLAGDPYEQYF
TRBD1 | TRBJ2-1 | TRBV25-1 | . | TGTGCCAGCAGTGATCCGGGACAGGGTGACGGTGAGCAGTTCTTC | CASSDPGQGDGEQFF
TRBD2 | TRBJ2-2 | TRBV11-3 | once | TGTGCCAGCAGCTTACGGTCGGGGGGAGGGGAGCTGTTTTTT | CASSLRSGGGELFF
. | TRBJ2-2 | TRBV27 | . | TGTGCCAGCAGTTTTCTAATCACCGGGGAGCTGTTTTTT | CASSFLITGELFF
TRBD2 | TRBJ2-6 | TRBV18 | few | TGTGCCAGCTCACCACGGGGACTAGCGGGCGGTGGGGCCAACGTCCTGACTTTC | CASSPRGLAGGGANVLTF
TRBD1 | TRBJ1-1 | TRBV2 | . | TGTGCCAGCAGCATCCCCGACAGGGGCACTGAAGCTTTCTTT | CASSIPDRGTEAFF
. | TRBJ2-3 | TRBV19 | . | TGTGCCAGTAGTGCCTCGCTAAGCGCTAGCACAGATACGCAGTATTTT | CASSASLSASTDTQYF
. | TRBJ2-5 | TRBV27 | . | TGTGCCAGCAGTTTCCTAGATACCCAAGAGACCCAGTACTTC | CASSFLDTQETQYF
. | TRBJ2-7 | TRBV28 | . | TGTGCCAGCAGTTTAACCCTTTTGAGCGAGCAGTACTTC | CASSLTLLSEQYF
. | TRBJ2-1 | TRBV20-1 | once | TGCAGTGTTGATAACTTGGATGAGCAGTTCTTC | CSVDNLDEQFF
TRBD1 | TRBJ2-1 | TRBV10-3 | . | TGTGCCATCAGTGAGTCGGGGACAGGGGGATACAATGAGCAGTTCTTC | CAISESGTGGYNEQFF
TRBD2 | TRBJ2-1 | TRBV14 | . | TGTGCCAGCAGCCAAGATGGCGGGAGGGCCTCGTACAATGAGCAGTTCTTC | CASSQDGGRASYNEQFF
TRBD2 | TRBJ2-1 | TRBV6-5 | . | TGTGCCAGCAGTCCCCTCGCGGGAGTCACGGGGGAGCAGTTCTTC | CASSPLAGVTGEQFF
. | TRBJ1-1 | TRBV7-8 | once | TGTGCCAGCAGCCCCCGAGGGCGGGCCCCGAACACTGAAGCTTTCTTT | CASSPRGRAPNTEAFF
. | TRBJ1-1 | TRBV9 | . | TGTGCCAGCAGCGTAGTTGAGAGTTATGAAGCTTTCTTT | CASSVVESYEAFF
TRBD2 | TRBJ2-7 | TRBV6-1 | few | TGTGCCAGCAAGACAGCGGGAGTAGGTTACGAGCAGTACTTC | CASKTAGVGYEQYF
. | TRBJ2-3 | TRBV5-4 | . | TGTGCCAGCAGCCCCACTTCCTATAATACGCAGTATTTT | CASSPTSYNTQYF
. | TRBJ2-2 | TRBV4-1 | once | TGCGCCAGCAGCCATGGCTACAGGGGAGGTTTCGCCGGGGAGCTGTTTTTT | CASSHGYRGGFAGELFF